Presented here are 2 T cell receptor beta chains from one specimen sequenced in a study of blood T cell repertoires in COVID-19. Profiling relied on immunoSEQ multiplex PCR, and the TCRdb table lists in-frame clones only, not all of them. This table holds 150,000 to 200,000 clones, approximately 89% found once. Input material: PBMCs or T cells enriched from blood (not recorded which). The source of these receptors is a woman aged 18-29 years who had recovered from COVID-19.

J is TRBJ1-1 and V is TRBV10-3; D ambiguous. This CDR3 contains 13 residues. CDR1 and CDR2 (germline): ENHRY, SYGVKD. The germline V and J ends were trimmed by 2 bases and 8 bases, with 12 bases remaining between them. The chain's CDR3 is CAISEGSRSEAFF. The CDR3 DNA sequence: TGTGCCATCAGTGAGGGGAGCAGGTCGGAAGCTTTCTTT.

CDR3 residues: CASSSTISRDRGYEQYF. CDR3 nucleotide sequence: TGTGCCAGCAGCTCCACCATAAGCCGGGACAGGGGTTACGAGCAGTACTTC. The V and J genes are TRBV7-8 and TRBJ2-7; TRBD1 agrees at 10 bases. Germline trimming cut 4 bases from V and 4 bases from J; bases unmatched to any gene: 13. The germline CDR1 and CDR2 sequences are SGHVS and FQNEAQ. CDR3 length: 17 amino acids.